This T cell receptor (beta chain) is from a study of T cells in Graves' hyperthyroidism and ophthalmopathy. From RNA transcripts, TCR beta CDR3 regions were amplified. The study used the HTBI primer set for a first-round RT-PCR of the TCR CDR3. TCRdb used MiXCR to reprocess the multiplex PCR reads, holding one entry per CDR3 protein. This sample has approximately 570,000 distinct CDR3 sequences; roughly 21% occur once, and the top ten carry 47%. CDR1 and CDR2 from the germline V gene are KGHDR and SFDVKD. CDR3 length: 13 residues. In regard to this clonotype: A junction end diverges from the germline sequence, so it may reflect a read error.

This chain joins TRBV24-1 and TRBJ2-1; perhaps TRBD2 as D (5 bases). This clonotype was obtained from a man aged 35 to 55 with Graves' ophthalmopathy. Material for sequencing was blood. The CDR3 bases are TGTGCCACCAGTCGGCTTGGGAGCAATGAGCGGTTCTTC. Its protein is CATSRLGSNERFF.